This T cell receptor (beta chain) derives from a study of blood T cell repertoires in COVID-19. Germline V gene data show CDR1 as SGHVS and CDR2 as FNYEAQ. Between the trimmed V and J ends, which lost 5 bases and 0 bases, there was a span of 13 bases. The CDR3 runs to 16 residues. Sequencing used immunoSEQ multiplex PCR; TCRdb keeps in-frame clones, though not all of them. The profile covers a few hundred thousand clones, with 85% appearing a single time and 2.5% taken by the ten largest. The J gene is TRBJ1-4, the V gene TRBV7-6, with D possibly TRBD1 on 5 matching bases. Sequenced material: PBMCs or T cells enriched from blood (not recorded which). The sequence was collected from a woman between 50 and 59 years old who had recovered from COVID-19. This CDR3 is CASSPIGGTTNEKLFF. The CDR3 region has the DNA TGTGCCAGCAGCCCGATCGGGGGGACAACTAATGAAAAACTGTTTTTT. Full variable domain (rest looked up from reference TRBV7-6 and TRBJ1-4): GAGVSQSPRYKVTKRGQDVALRCDPISGHVSLYWYRQALGQGPEFLTYFNYEAQQDKSGLPNDRFSAERPEGSISTLTIQRTEQRDSAMYRCASSPIGGTTNEKLFFGSGTQLSVL.